This passage covers 18 T cell receptor beta chains from one sample sequenced in a study of blood T cell repertoires in COVID-19. Data came from immunoSEQ multiplex PCR; TCRdb stores just in-frame clones and leaves some out. This table holds about 290,000 clones, 89% found once. The sample was PBMCs or T cells enriched from blood (not recorded which). These receptors all come from a woman aged 40 to 55 who had recovered from COVID-19.

Details on this clone: The same CDR3 can be traced to other DNA sequences in this sample. The chain links TRBV2 to TRBJ1-2, with 7 bases identical to TRBD1. This CDR3 is 14 amino acids long. CDR1 is SNHLY, CDR2 FYNNEI, per germline. Losses at the gene ends were 4 bases for V and 0 bases for J; bases not matched to a gene: 2. As DNA, the CDR3 is TGTGCCAGCAGTGGGCAGGGGGCTAACTATGGCTACACCTTC. It translates to CASSGQGANYGYTF. Variable domain in full (rest from reference TRBV2 and TRBJ1-2): EPEVTQTPSHQVTQMGQEVILRCVPISNHLYFYWYRQILGQKVEFLVSFYNNEISEKSEIFDDQFSVERPDGSNFTLKIRSTKLEDSAMYFCASSGQGANYGYTFGSGTRLTVV.

This chain links TRBV12-5 with TRBJ1-4, with 8 bases aligning to TRBD1. The CDR3 consists of 16 residues. Looked up from germline, CDR1 is LGHNT and CDR2 is FRNRAP. The junction had 9 bases not matched to a gene; V was cut back by 1 base and J by 8 bases. The CDR3 coding sequence is TGTGCTAGTGGTTTGGGCGACAGGGGCCCAGGAGAAAAACTGTTTTTT. Encoded protein: CASGLGDRGPGEKLFF.

The V and J genes are TRBV10-2 and TRBJ1-5; 9 bases map to TRBD1. V was pared by 6 bases and J by 6 bases, with 12 bases of the junction left unmatched. CDR3 length: 16 amino acids. Germline V lookup: CDR1 WSHSY, CDR2 SAAADI. This CDR3 reads CASRGLQGAPGQPQHF. CDR3 nucleotide sequence: TGCGCCAGCAGGGGGCTACAGGGGGCGCCTGGTCAGCCCCAGCATTTT.

A note on this clone: No DNA is shown, since the ends of the CDR3 on it are uncertain; the CDR3 is the one TCRdb lists. The CDR3 sequence: CATGTSGRWGGGNEQFF. The chain combines TRBV21-1 with TRBJ2-1; the table names TRBD2, a call not compared with the DNA. TRBV21-1 is deemed a pseudogene. The CDR3 numbers 17 amino acids, ends counted.

Concerning this clone: The same CDR3 is also encoded by other DNA sequences in this sample. V and J are TRBV7-9 and TRBJ1-3; weak D call: TRBD1 (5 bases). V dropped 3 bases and J dropped 3 bases, with 6 bases sitting between them. CDR3 size: 13 residues. Looked up from germline, CDR1 is SEHNR and CDR2 is FQNEAQ (reference sequence). This CDR3 is CASSLTVGNTIYF. The CDR3, as DNA: TGTGCCAGCAGCTTGACAGTTGGAAACACCATATATTTT.

V and J are TRBV5-1 and TRBJ2-3, with 12 positions matching TRBD2. This CDR3 contains 15 residues. J gave up 5 bases and V 4 bases, and 5 bases lay outside the gene matches. CDR1 and CDR2 from the germline V gene are SGHRS and YFSETQ. This chain's CDR3 is CASSVLLAGGDTQYF. The CDR3 DNA reads TGCGCCAGCAGCGTATTACTAGCGGGGGGAGATACGCAGTATTTT.

V and J are TRBV6-1 and TRBJ1-1; 10 nucleotides match TRBD1. Germline-derived CDR1 and CDR2 are MNHNS and SASEGT. The trim removed 4 bases at V and 5 bases at J, leaving 13 bases unmatched. The length of the CDR3 is 17 residues. CDR3 in amino acids: CASSARQGAVVGTEAFF. The CDR3 bases are TGTGCCAGCAGTGCCCGACAGGGGGCAGTTGTTGGTACTGAAGCTTTCTTT.

The chain couples TRBV5-1 to TRBJ2-3, with 7 positions matching TRBD2. The germline V gene encodes CDR1 SGHRS and CDR2 YFSETQ. V trimming: 5 bases; J trimming: 4 bases; junction bases outside the gene matches: 7. The CDR3 length is 14 residues. The DNA of the CDR3 is TGCGCCAGCAGGTCATCGGGAGGCTCAGATACGCAGTATTTT. Its protein product is CASRSSGGSDTQYF.

This clone was seen a single time. This chain links TRBV7-2 with TRBJ1-5; D is undetermined. The V gene's germline CDR1 is SGHTA and CDR2 FQGNSA. The length of the CDR3 is 14 residues. The ends were cut back, 8 bases at V and 3 bases at J, with 14 bases in the middle. Here the CDR3 reads CASSRERSNQPQHF. In nucleotides, the CDR3 is TGTGCCAGCTCCCGGGAGAGATCCAATCAGCCCCAGCATTTT.

As regards this clone: Other DNA sequences in this sample translate to the same CDR3. The rearrangement uses TRBV12-3 or TRBV12-4 and TRBJ1-1, with a possible D match to TRBD1 (6 bases). CDR3 length: 12 residues. V lost 6 bases and J 5 bases, leaving 10 bases between the germline ends. The CDR3, as DNA: TGTGCCAGCAGCTTCAGGGGAACTGAAGCTTTCTTT. This encodes CASSFRGTEAFF.

J is TRBJ1-2 and V is TRBV24-1; D is unresolved. This CDR3 region has 12 residues. The V gene's germline CDR1 is KGHDR and CDR2 SFDVKD. Between the trimmed V and J ends, which lost 5 bases and 4 bases, there was a span of 7 bases. The chain's CDR3 is CATSAPGYGYTF. CDR3 in DNA: TGTGCCACCAGTGCTCCAGGCTATGGCTACACCTTC.

V and J are TRBV3-1 (or the pseudogene TRBV3-2) and TRBJ2-4; no firm D call. CDR1 and CDR2 (germline): LGHDT, YNNKEL (reference sequence). The CDR3 has 12 amino acids. With 1 base removed from V and 9 bases from J, the gap between germline ends came to 7 bases. In DNA form, the CDR3 reads TGTGCCAGCAGCCAAGGGTACGGCATTCAGTACTTC. It translates to CASSQGYGIQYF.

The chain is built from TRBV12-5 and TRBJ1-1; 9 bases agree with TRBD1. The CDR3 sequence is 16 residues long. V shed 0 bases, J shed 7 bases, and the junction held 9 bases outside the gene matches. Looked up from germline, CDR1 is LGHNT and CDR2 is FRNRAP. CDR3 sequence (DNA): TGTGCTAGTGGTTTGGTAAAAAGACAGGGGGTTTTTGAAGCTTTCTTT. Residues: CASGLVKRQGVFEAFF.

With regard to this clone: The sample has other DNA sequences that encode this CDR3 too. V and J are TRBV18 and TRBJ2-1, with 12 bases that match TRBD2. V was clipped by 6 bases and J by 6 bases; unmatched bases: 6. The CDR3 runs to 15 residues. In germline, CDR1 is KGHSH, CDR2 LQKENI. The CDR3 DNA sequence: TGTGCCAGCTCGCCTACTAGCGGGGGGATCAATGAGCAGTTCTTC. Protein: CASSPTSGGINEQFF.

This clone occurred once. At one of its ends the junction is not consistent with the germline gene, which may arise from a read error. The chain is built from TRBV2 and TRBJ2-7; TRBD1 is a possible D gene (6 bases). This CDR3 spans 14 amino acids. Germline V gene data show CDR1 as SNHLY and CDR2 as FYNNEI. In DNA form, the CDR3 reads TGTGCCAGCAGAGAAGACAGGCCCTCCTACGAGCAGTACTTC. Encoded protein: CASREDRPSYEQYF.

This chain connects TRBV4-2 to TRBJ1-4, with D tentatively TRBD1 (6 bases). Trimming took 3 bases from V and 4 from J, leaving 9 bases between them. Germline CDR1 LGHNA, CDR2 YNFKEQ. This CDR3 comprises 14 residues. The CDR3 nucleotides are TGTGCCAGCAGCCAGGGACAACTTAATGAAAAACTGTTTTTT. Its protein is CASSQGQLNEKLFF.

J is TRBJ1-6 and V is TRBV5-6; a weak D match, TRBD1 (6 bases). The germline CDR1 and CDR2 sequences are SGHDT and YYEEEE. This CDR3 region has 16 residues. V gave up 3 bases and J gave up 5 bases, with 15 bases separating them. DNA for the CDR3: TGTGCCAGCAGCTCAATGACAGGAGCTCATAATTCACCCCTCCACTTT. Its translation is CASSSMTGAHNSPLHF.

The chain carries TRBV4-3 and TRBJ2-5; D is unresolved. V was trimmed by 0 bases and J by 3 bases, leaving 8 bases between them. The CDR3 length is 14 residues. Germline V lookup: CDR1 LGHNA, CDR2 YSLEER. CDR3 sequence reads: CASSQDPRKETQYF. CDR3 bases: TGCGCCAGCAGCCAAGATCCCAGGAAAGAGACCCAGTACTTC.